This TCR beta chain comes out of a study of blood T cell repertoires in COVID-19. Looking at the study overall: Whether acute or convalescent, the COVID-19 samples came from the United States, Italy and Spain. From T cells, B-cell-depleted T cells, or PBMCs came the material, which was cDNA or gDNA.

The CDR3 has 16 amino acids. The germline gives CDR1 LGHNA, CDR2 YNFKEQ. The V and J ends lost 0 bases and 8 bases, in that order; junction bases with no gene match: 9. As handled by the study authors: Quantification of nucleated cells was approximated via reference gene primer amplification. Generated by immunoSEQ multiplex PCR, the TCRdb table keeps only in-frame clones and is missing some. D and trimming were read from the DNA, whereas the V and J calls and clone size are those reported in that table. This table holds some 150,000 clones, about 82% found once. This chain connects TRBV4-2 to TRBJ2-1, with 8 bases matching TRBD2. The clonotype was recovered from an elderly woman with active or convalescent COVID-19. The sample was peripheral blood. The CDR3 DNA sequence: TGTGCCAGCAGCCAAGATCCGGGGGGGCCTGGGCATGAGCAGTTCTTC. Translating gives CASSQDPGGPGHEQFF.